Described below is a single T cell receptor beta chain sequence and its context. Its target is not known. The data derive from a study of OX40 agonist ivuxolimab in advanced cancers. Background on the study: Intravenous ivuxolimab at 0.01 to 10 mg/kg was given to patients every 2 weeks. Prior checkpoint blockade (anti-PD-1, anti-PD-L1 or anti-CTLA-4) was permitted; around 37% had it.

The data were produced by immunoSEQ multiplex PCR, yet TCRdb's version contains in-frame clones alone and is incomplete. The repertoire includes tens of thousands of clones, over 75% of them detected once, and about 54% sits in the top ten. Study conclusions and caveats: Antigens targeted by the expanded peripheral T cells were not determined.

Per the germline V gene, CDR1 is MGHDK and CDR2 is SYGVNS. This CDR3 spans 13 amino acids. V gave up 8 bases and J gave up 10 bases; unmatched junction bases: 5. Sample: CD4+ or CD8+ T cells sorted from blood, taken in a trial of the OX40 agonist ivuxolimab. The TCR sequence derives from an adult with an advanced solid tumor such as melanoma, head and neck, liver or kidney cancer. The chain is built from TRBV25-1 and TRBJ1-6, with 10 bases lining up with TRBD1. The CDR3 region has the DNA TGTGCCAGCTGGGGGACAGGGGTATCACCCCTCCACTTT. Amino acid sequence: CASWGTGVSPLHF.